This T cell receptor beta chain was obtained from a study of PD-1 blockade in classical Hodgkin lymphoma. This clone came up once. Its antigen remains unidentified. The repertoire was sequenced with immunoSEQ multiplex PCR; TCRdb's copy has only in-frame clones and lacks some. Found here are about 72,000 clones, approximately 94% of them singletons; the top ten hold more than 6.5%. Study results and limitations: Those starting nivolumab under 1 year post-ASCT were excluded. Diversity similar to that of newly diagnosed patients was seen at baseline in complete responders. It was CD4+ TCR diversity, not CD8+, that rose significantly by C4D1.

Germline V gene sequence: CDR1 SGHTA, CDR2 FQGNSA. This CDR3 spans 16 amino acids. The V end was cut by 5 bases, the J end by 3 bases, with 20 bases between. Every patient had relapsed following autologous stem cell transplantation, and cohorts differed in brentuximab vedotin exposure. The rearrangement links TRBV7-2 to TRBJ2-7; possible D gene TRBD2, 7 bases. Material: peripheral blood mononuclear cells (PBMCs), obtained at baseline. The sequence was obtained from a human donor with classical Hodgkin lymphoma. CDR3 sequence: CASSILGGGAHYEQYF. DNA for the CDR3: TGTGCCAGCAGCATCCTAGGGGGGGGTGCTCACTACGAGCAGTACTTC.